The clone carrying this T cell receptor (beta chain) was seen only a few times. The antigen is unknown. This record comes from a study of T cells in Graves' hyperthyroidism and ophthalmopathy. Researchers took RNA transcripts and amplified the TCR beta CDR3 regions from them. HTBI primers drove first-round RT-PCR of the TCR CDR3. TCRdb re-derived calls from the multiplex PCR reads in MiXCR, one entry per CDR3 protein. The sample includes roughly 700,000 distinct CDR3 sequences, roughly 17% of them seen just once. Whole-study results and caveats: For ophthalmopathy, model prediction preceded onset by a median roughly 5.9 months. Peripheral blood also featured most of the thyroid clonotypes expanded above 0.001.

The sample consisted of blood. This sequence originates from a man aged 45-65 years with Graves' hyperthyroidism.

Here the CDR3 reads CASSLTFRDSQETQYF. In DNA form, the CDR3 reads TGTGCCAGCAGTCTTACTTTCCGGGACAGCCAAGAGACCCAGTACTTC. The V and J genes are TRBV6-5 and TRBJ2-5; 7 nucleotides line up with TRBD1. The CDR3 runs 16 residues. Germline CDR1 MNHEY, CDR2 SVGAGI. V gave up 5 bases and J gave up 1 base; unmatched junction bases: 10.